Below are 13 T cell receptor beta chains sequenced from a single sample in a study of low-dose radiotherapy and immunotherapy resistance in tumors. cDNA synthesis used a TRAV/TRBV-specific primer set for both chains. TCR amplification used roughly 20 PCR cycles, a constant-region primer and a V-primer adapter. In TCRdb, the reads were re-called with MiXCR into one record per CDR3 protein. The table includes tens of thousands of distinct CDR3 sequences, 20% to 25% detected once. The time point was: after trial treatment. The treatment: LDRT plus nivolumab, ipilimumab, low-dose cyclophosphamide and aspirin (RACIN trial). The material was PBMCs, obtained after low-dose radiotherapy plus immunotherapy. The receptors were gathered from a female donor with ovarian cancer.

As to this clonotype: The likely explanation is a read error, given a far larger clone one base away. The V and J genes are TRBV13 and TRBJ1-6, with a tentative D call TRBD1 (5 bases). Germline V gene sequence: CDR1 PRHDT, CDR2 FYEKMQ (reference sequence). Trimming took off 3 bases at V and 3 bases at J, with 12 bases between the two ends. The CDR3 runs 16 residues. As DNA, the CDR3 is TGTGCCAGCAGCTTGTCTGGGACCAACTATAATTCACCCCTCCACTTT. It is translated as CASSLSGTNYNSPLHF.

This sequence joins TRBV19 and TRBJ1-2; D remains ambiguous. The CDR3 is 15 residues long. Trimming took off 3 bases at V and 1 base at J, with 12 bases between the two ends. Germline CDR1 LNHDA, CDR2 SQIVND (reference sequence). The CDR3, as DNA: TGTGCCAGTAGTATGGAGCGACGTGATAACTATGGCTACACCTTC. Translated: CASSMERRDNYGYTF.

This clonotype was picked up many times. One end of the junction is discordant with germline, which a read error may explain. J is TRBJ1-5 and V is TRBV28; the D gene is possibly TRBD1 (5 bases). The CDR3 has 16 amino acids. The germline V gene encodes CDR1 MDHEN and CDR2 SYDVKM. The DNA of the CDR3 is TGTGCCAGCACCGGGGCCGTACGACATAGCGATCAGCCCCAGCATTTT. Translation gives CASTGAVRHSDQPQHF.

This clonotype was recorded at least ten times. The V gene is TRBV6-2 or TRBV6-3, the J gene TRBJ2-1; TRBD2 is a possible D gene (5 bases). V was trimmed by 7 bases and J by 4 bases, leaving 29 bases between them. This CDR3 is 19 amino acids long. Looked up from germline, CDR1 is MNHEY and CDR2 is SVGEGT. The CDR3 nucleotides are TGTGCCAGCACTGTGGGGAGTCGTGGAGGACCACTAAATTACAATGAGCAGTTCTTC. Amino acid sequence: CASTVGSRGGPLNYNEQFF.

In its sample, this clonotype was seen many times. The gene calls are TRBV4-2 and TRBJ1-5; D unclear. The CDR3 sequence is 16 residues long. Trimming left V 4 bases short and J 3 bases short, with 16 bases between. Germline CDR1 reads LGHNA; CDR2 reads YNFKEQ. In nucleotides, the CDR3 is TGTGCCAGCAGCCCCGGGCCAGCGGGGTTCAATCAGCCCCAGCATTTT. Encoded protein: CASSPGPAGFNQPQHF.

This clonotype showed up many times. The gene calls are TRBV20-1 and TRBJ2-2, with D perhaps matching TRBD1 or TRBD2 (7 bases each). The CDR3 extends over 14 amino acids. V lost 6 bases, J lost 5 bases, and 16 bases lay in between. Germline CDR1 is DFQATT and CDR2 is SNEGSKA (reference sequence). The CDR3 protein is CSARGGSRTGELFF. The CDR3 DNA sequence: TGCAGTGCCAGGGGGGGAAGTCGTACCGGGGAGCTGTTTTTT.

Turning to this clonotype: A much larger clone differs by one base, so this may be a read error. This chain joins TRBV6-2 or TRBV6-3 and TRBJ2-2, with D possibly TRBD2 on 6 matching bases. This CDR3 is built from 14 residues. V was pared by 11 bases and J by 0 bases, with 13 bases between. Germline V lookup: CDR1 MNHEY, CDR2 SVGEGT. Written as DNA, the CDR3 is TGTGCCGGCTCCGGAGGGACGAACACCGGGGAGCTGTTTTTT. This gives the protein CAGSGGTNTGELFF.

This clonotype appeared many times. The CDR3 nucleotides are TGTGCCAGTAGTATAGAGGACAGGGGCTTGAATCAGCCCCAGCATTTT. The encoded protein is CASSIEDRGLNQPQHF. The chain employs TRBV19 and TRBJ1-5; 9 bases align to TRBD1. The CDR3 sequence is 16 residues long. Per germline, CDR1 LNHDA and CDR2 SQIVND (reference sequence). V lost 0 bases and J lost 4; bases outside the gene matches: 4.

This clonotype was detected ten times or more. The V call is TRBV10-1, the J call TRBJ2-7; TRBD1 aligns across 9 bases. In germline, CDR1 is WNHNN, CDR2 SYGVQD (reference sequence). V shed 3 bases and J 5 bases; nucleotides not matched to a gene: 8. This CDR3 comprises 15 residues. The CDR3 here is CASSDYGTGFDEQYF. The CDR3 bases are TGCGCCAGCAGTGATTATGGGACAGGGTTCGACGAGCAGTACTTC.

This rearrangement joins TRBV13 to TRBJ1-2, with 9 bases lining up with TRBD1. CDR1 and CDR2 from the germline V gene are PRHDT and FYEKMQ (reference sequence). J gave up 4 bases and V 4 bases, and 4 bases lay outside the gene matches. This CDR3 contains 14 residues. CDR3 sequence: CASSSDRGGYGYTF. The CDR3 DNA reads TGTGCCAGCAGCTCGGACAGGGGAGGCTATGGCTACACCTTC.

This clonotype was recorded at least ten times. V is TRBV28 and J is TRBJ1-2; D gene unclear. In germline, CDR1 is MDHEN, CDR2 SYDVKM. The CDR3 extends over 13 amino acids. Between the trimmed V and J ends, which lost 3 bases and 6 bases, there was a span of 11 bases. This CDR3 reads CASSLALGDGYTF. In nucleotides, the CDR3 is TGTGCCAGCAGTTTGGCGTTAGGCGATGGCTACACCTTC.

This clonotype was counted at least ten times. The chain uses TRBV5-4 and TRBJ2-2; TRBD2 matches at 9 bases. Germline V gene lookup returns CDR1 SGHNT and CDR2 YYREEE (reference sequence). With 0 bases clipped from V and 4 bases from J, the junction kept 4 bases outside the gene matches. The CDR3 loop spans 16 amino acids. The CDR3 reads CASSLGLAGLTGELFF. For the CDR3, the DNA is TGTGCCAGCAGCTTGGGGCTAGCGGGACTCACCGGGGAGCTGTTTTTT.

In this sample, this clonotype turned up many times. The J gene is TRBJ1-5, the V gene TRBV5-1; D unclear. Trimming pared 0 bases from V and 3 bases from J, leaving 7 bases between. Germline V gene data show CDR1 as SGHRS and CDR2 as YFSETQ. This CDR3 contains 14 residues. CDR3 region: CASSLDSVNQPQHF. CDR3 bases: TGCGCCAGCAGCTTGGATAGTGTCAATCAGCCCCAGCATTTT.